The clone carrying this T cell receptor beta chain is medium-sized by share. The antigen is undetermined. TCRdb passed the 5' RACE reads through MiXCR, listing each CDR3 protein once. The data show 200,000 to 250,000 distinct CDR3 sequences, with roughly 26% seen just once and more than 6.5% held by the top ten. The data were taken from a study of CD8 T cells in ankylosing spondylitis. Study-level findings and limits: Matched ankylosing spondylitis synovial fluid reportedly showed significant enrichment of disease-linked clones. What appeared characteristic of ankylosing spondylitis blood was a TCR beta motif of under 10 highly homologous variants. In synovial fluid and blood from reactive arthritis, some motif variants were previously reported. The disease-linked clones had a CD8+ phenotype and low blood frequencies.

In germline, CDR1 is SGHAT, CDR2 FQNNGV. The CDR3 covers 18 residues. Trimming stripped 5 bases from V and 1 base from J, with 22 bases between. Sequences were obtained from blood, either unsorted or a sorted T cell fraction (not recorded which). The source is a male donor with ankylosing spondylitis or in good health (not recorded which). The gene calls are TRBV11-2 and TRBJ2-3, with D perhaps being TRBD1 or TRBD2 (6 bases each). CDR3 nucleotides: TGTGCCAGCAGCCCCTTTACGTCTGGGGGGCTGGGCACAGATACGCAGTATTTT. Translated, it gives CASSPFTSGGLGTDTQYF. Together with reference TRBV11-2 and TRBJ2-3, the CDR3 gives the full variable domain: EAGVAQSPRYKIIEKRQSVAFWCNPISGHATLYWYQQILGQGPKLLIQFQNNGVVDDSQLPKDRFSAERLKGVDSTLKIQPAKLEDSAVYLCASSPFTSGGLGTDTQYFGPGTRLTVL.